The 9 T cell receptor beta chains presented below share a single source sample, sequenced in a study of regulatory T cells in long-lasting Graves disease. With iRepertoire HTBI primers and Arm-PCR of CDR3 regions, TCR beta libraries were built. Via MiXCR, TCRdb re-called the multiplex PCR reads, giving one row per CDR3 protein. The sample shows 620,000 or so distinct CDR3 sequences, roughly 15% of them seen only once. The time point is: newly diagnosed GD, antithyroid drugs for less than 3 months. PBMC RNA served as the TCR library source. The sample also formed part of further work on T cells in Graves' hyperthyroidism and ophthalmopathy.

The sequenced sample was peripheral blood mononuclear cells (PBMCs), obtained at new diagnosis, from a patient treated with antithyroid drugs. These receptors came from a woman aged 25 to 39 with Graves disease.

This clonotype was recorded at least ten times. The rearrangement joins TRBV28 to TRBJ2-5, with D hard to call. This CDR3 comprises 12 residues. V was pared by 5 bases and J by 5 bases, with 9 bases between. Germline V CDR1 and CDR2: MDHEN, SYDVKM. The CDR3 here is CASSLRWETQYF. CDR3 coding DNA: TGTGCCAGCAGTCTCCGGTGGGAGACCCAGTACTTC.

This clonotype was observed a few times. The chain recombines TRBV12-3 or TRBV12-4 with TRBJ2-4; 7 bases fit TRBD2. Trimming at V came to 5 bases and at J to 0 bases, leaving 13 bases not matched to a gene. The CDR3 has 18 residues. CDR3 in amino acids: CASSTLAQKRIAKNIQYF. The DNA of the CDR3 is TGTGCCAGCAGTACACTAGCGCAGAAACGAATAGCCAAAAACATTCAGTACTTC.

This clonotype has more than one count but fewer than ten. CDR3 protein: CASRQTGTLPDTQYF. DNA of the CDR3: TGTGCCAGCAGACAGACAGGGACCCTCCCAGATACGCAGTATTTT. The chain employs TRBV11-2 and TRBJ2-3; 7 bases agree with TRBD1. V gave up 6 bases and J gave up 4 bases; unmatched junction bases: 10. Germline CDR1 is SGHAT and CDR2 is FQNNGV. The CDR3 covers 15 residues.

A few counts support this clonotype. The CDR3 protein is CASSADQQGGTDTQYF. The CDR3 coding sequence is TGTGCCAGCAGCGCCGACCAGCAGGGCGGCACAGATACGCAGTATTTT. The chain joins TRBV7-2 to TRBJ2-3; D possibly corresponds to TRBD1 (5 bases). Per germline, CDR1 SGHTA and CDR2 FQGNSA. The V end was cut by 5 bases, the J end by 1 base, with 16 bases between. The CDR3 totals 16 residues.

J is TRBJ2-1 and V is TRBV11-3, with D perhaps matching TRBD1 (6 bases). The CDR3 totals 16 residues. From germline, CDR1 is SGHNT and CDR2 YENEEA. V shed 5 bases and J shed 2 bases, with 16 bases lying between them. The CDR3 DNA is TGTGCCAGCAGCAAATCCCGGGACATCGCCTACAATGAGCAGTTCTTC. This gives the protein CASSKSRDIAYNEQFF. The whole variable domain, remainder taken from reference TRBV11-3 and TRBJ2-1, is EAGVVQSPRYKIIEKKQPVAFWCNPISGHNTLYWYLQNLGQGPELLIRYENEEAVDDSQLPKDRFSAERLKGVDSTLKIQPAELGDSAVYLCASSKSRDIAYNEQFFGPGTRLTVL.

Many counts were recorded for this clonotype. The chain has TRBV11-2 and TRBJ2-5; D remains unclear. Germline assignment: CDR1 SGHAT and CDR2 FQNNGV. This CDR3 spans 12 amino acids. V was trimmed by 4 bases and J by 2 bases, leaving 5 bases between them. The CDR3 spells CASSSLQETQYF. In nucleotides, the CDR3 is TGTGCCAGCAGCTCATTACAAGAGACCCAGTACTTC.

This clonotype was observed many times. The CDR3 reads CSARSGGATGYTF. CDR3 sequence (DNA): TGCAGTGCTAGGTCCGGGGGGGCGACTGGCTACACCTTC. V usage is TRBV20-1 and J usage is TRBJ1-2; a possible D gene is TRBD1 (6 bases). In germline, CDR1 is DFQATT, CDR2 SNEGSKA (reference sequence). The V gene lost 3 bases and the J gene lost 7 bases, with 15 bases spanning the gap. The CDR3 consists of 13 residues.

This clonotype was recorded many times. This chain links TRBV12-3 or TRBV12-4 with TRBJ1-6; D remains unclear. Trimming left V 2 bases short and J 6 bases short, with 11 bases between. This CDR3 is 15 amino acids long. Here the CDR3 DNA reads TGTGCCAGCAGTTTACTTACCGCTACTAATTCACCCCTCCACTTT. Protein sequence: CASSLLTATNSPLHF.

This chain uses TRBV27 with TRBJ2-3; tentative D call: TRBD2 (6 bases). Trimming took off 3 bases at V and 1 base at J, with 17 bases between the two ends. The CDR3 sequence is 17 residues long. Germline assignment: CDR1 MNHEY and CDR2 SMNVEV (reference sequence). CDR3 protein: CASSFQQRAPRTDTQYF. In nucleotides, the CDR3 is TGTGCCAGCAGTTTCCAACAGCGGGCCCCCCGCACAGATACGCAGTATTTT.